A single sample gave rise to the 25 T cell receptor beta chains below, sequenced in a study of T cell repertoires in cytomegalovirus infection. These TCRs' antigens remain unknown. Each CDR3 protein is one row after TCRdb ran MiXCR on the reads. The table records tens of thousands of distinct CDR3 sequences, about 20% of them present only once. The sample was CD8+ T cells from cultured PBMCs, taken from culture after CMV antigen stimulation. Receptor source: a human donor in good health (CMV status not recorded). Some clones in this sample may be carry-over from other donors' samples.

The V call is TRBV12-3 or TRBV12-4, the J call TRBJ2-5, with D perhaps matching TRBD2 (6 bases). With 5 bases removed from V and 2 bases from J, the gap between germline ends came to 18 bases. This CDR3 spans 16 amino acids. CDR3 region: CASSRPTGGVQETQYF. In DNA, the CDR3 is TGTGCCAGCAGTCGACCGACCGGAGGGGTACAAGAGACCCAGTACTTC.

Here the CDR3 DNA reads TGTGCCAGCAAGGGACCGGCACAGTATTTT. Its translation is CASKGPAQYF. The V call is TRBV12-3 or TRBV12-4, the J call TRBJ2-3; D could derive from TRBD1 or TRBD2 (5 bases each). This CDR3 is 10 amino acids long. Trimming removed 7 bases from V and 12 bases from J, with 11 bases in between.

The table lists this clonotype with a few counts. The V call is TRBV15, the J call TRBJ1-2; D perhaps matches TRBD1 (5 bases). The CDR3 runs 15 residues. Between the trimmed V and J ends, which lost 1 base and 2 bases, there was a span of 11 bases. In germline, CDR1 is LNHNV, CDR2 YYDKDF (reference sequence). The CDR3 region is CATSRGDRDNYGYTF. The CDR3 nucleotides are TGTGCCACCAGCAGAGGAGACAGAGACAACTATGGCTACACCTTC.

In this sample, this clonotype turned up a few times. The chain couples TRBV11-2 to TRBJ2-1, with TRBD2 identical over 10 bases. Germline trimming cut 0 bases from V and 0 bases from J; bases unmatched to any gene: 8. This CDR3 is 19 amino acids long. Per the germline V gene, CDR1 is SGHAT and CDR2 is FQNNGV. CDR3 coding DNA: TGTGCCAGCAGCTTAGATTCTAGCGGGGGATTGAGCTCCTACAATGAGCAGTTCTTC. Translation: CASSLDSSGGLSSYNEQFF. The full variable domain, completed using reference TRBV11-2 and TRBJ2-1, is EAGVAQSPRYKIIEKRQSVAFWCNPISGHATLYWYQQILGQGPKLLIQFQNNGVVDDSQLPKDRFSAERLKGVDSTLKIQPAKLEDSAVYLCASSLDSSGGLSSYNEQFFGPGTRLTVL.

In its sample, this clonotype was seen a few times. The chain combines TRBV7-6 with TRBJ1-2, with 8 nucleotides matching TRBD1. CDR1 SGHVS and CDR2 FNYEAQ come from the germline V gene. V lost 4 bases and J lost 13; bases outside the gene matches: 11. The CDR3 consists of 13 residues. The CDR3 DNA reads as TGTGCCAGCAGCTACCTAGGGGGACAGGAGACCACCTTC. Amino acid sequence: CASSYLGGQETTF.

The chain joins TRBV5-1 to TRBJ2-6, with D uncertain. Trimming left V 0 bases short and J 0 bases short, with 16 bases between. This CDR3 is 19 amino acids long. CDR1 is SGHRS, CDR2 YFSETQ, per germline. The CDR3 loop reads CASSLVIDPKFSGANVLTF. Here the CDR3 DNA reads TGCGCCAGCAGCTTGGTAATTGACCCTAAATTCTCTGGGGCCAACGTCCTGACTTTC.

The chain links TRBV28 to TRBJ2-7; 11 nucleotides match TRBD2. CDR3 size: 15 residues. V trimming: 2 bases; J trimming: 4 bases; junction bases outside the gene matches: 4. CDR1 and CDR2 from the germline V gene are MDHEN and SYDVKM. CDR3 in amino acids: CASSLASGGPYEQYF. CDR3 bases: TGTGCCAGCAGTTTAGCTAGCGGGGGGCCTTACGAGCAGTACTTC.

The genes are TRBV7-9 and TRBJ2-2; 11 bases are a match to TRBD2. V was clipped by 5 bases and J by 10 bases; unmatched bases: 9. CDR1 and CDR2 from the germline V gene are SEHNR and FQNEAQ (reference sequence). The length of the CDR3 is 15 residues. The DNA of the CDR3 is TGTGCCAGCAGCACTAGCGGGGGCTCCCAGGAGGAGCTGTTTTTT. Amino acid sequence: CASSTSGGSQEELFF.

This clonotype was detected a few times. The chain recombines TRBV12-3 or TRBV12-4 with TRBJ1-2, with TRBD1 matching 8 bases. V lost 5 bases to trimming and J lost 10 bases; unmatched junction nucleotides: 12. This CDR3 is 14 amino acids long. CDR3 nucleotide sequence: TGTGCCAGCAGTGCTTCCGGGACAGGCGACCTCTACACCTTC. Translating it yields CASSASGTGDLYTF.

This clonotype was observed a few times. The chain couples TRBV5-6 to TRBJ2-7; D is perhaps TRBD1 (6 bases). Germline V CDR1 and CDR2: SGHDT, YYEEEE. The CDR3 loop spans 14 amino acids. Trimming took 5 bases from V and 2 from J, leaving 14 bases between them. The CDR3 coding sequence is TGTGCCAGCAGGTTTACAGGGCGCCCCTACGAGCAGTACTTC. As protein: CASRFTGRPYEQYF. The variable domain in full, with the rest retrieved from reference TRBV5-6 and TRBJ2-7, is DAGVTQSPTHLIKTRGQQVTLRCSPKSGHDTVSWYQQALGQGPQFIFQYYEEEERQRGNFPDRFSGHQFPNYSSELNVNALLLGDSALYLCASRFTGRPYEQYFGPGTRLTVT.

About this clonotype itself: Germline and junction disagree at one end, which may indicate a read error. The J gene is TRBJ2-2, the V gene TRBV7-6, with D uncertain. The V gene's germline CDR1 is SGHVS and CDR2 FNYEAQ. The length of the CDR3 is 13 residues. The CDR3 is CASSPTNTGELFF. In DNA form, the CDR3 reads TGTGCTAGCAGCCCCACGAACACCGGGGAGCTGTTTTTT.

The chain is built from TRBV6-6 and TRBJ2-1; 11 bases line up with TRBD2. CDR1 is MNHNY and CDR2 is SVGAGI in the germline V gene (reference sequence). V dropped 6 bases and J dropped 6; count of bases not matched to a gene: 10. CDR3 length equals 16 residues. CDR3 loop: CASRGTSGTVGNEQFF. CDR3 in DNA: TGTGCCAGCAGAGGGACTAGCGGTACAGTCGGCAATGAGCAGTTCTTC.

The rearrangement uses TRBV12-3 or TRBV12-4 and TRBJ2-7, with a possible D match to TRBD2 (5 bases). V shed 3 bases and J shed 4 bases, with 13 bases lying between them. The CDR3 totals 14 residues. The CDR3 loop is CASSFGGDAYEQYF. DNA for the CDR3: TGTGCCAGCAGTTTTGGAGGTGATGCGTACGAGCAGTACTTC.

This clonotype was seen more than once but under ten times. The chain employs TRBV7-6 and TRBJ2-2; TRBD2 matches at 10 bases. The CDR3 has 16 residues. V gave up 5 bases and J gave up 4 bases; unmatched junction bases: 7. The germline gives CDR1 SGHVS, CDR2 FNYEAQ. CDR3: CASSATSGEFTGELFF. CDR3 nucleotide sequence: TGTGCCAGCAGCGCTACTAGCGGGGAATTCACCGGGGAGCTGTTTTTT.

The chain couples TRBV7-2 to TRBJ1-5; D not certain. The V end lost 0 bases, the J end lost 9 bases, and 12 bases lay between the germline ends. Germline loops: CDR1 SGHTA, CDR2 FQGNSA. CDR3 length: 14 residues. CDR3 nucleotide sequence: TGTGCCAGCAGCTTAGCGAAAGGGAGTTTGCCCCAGCATTTT. Translating it yields CASSLAKGSLPQHF.

This clonotype was seen only a few times. The CDR3 sequence: CASSQQLGHPGVDEQYF. The CDR3 DNA sequence: TGCGCCAGCAGCCAACAACTGGGACATCCGGGCGTGGACGAGCAGTACTTC. The chain carries TRBV4-3 and TRBJ2-7; perhaps TRBD1 as D (6 bases). Looked up from germline, CDR1 is LGHNA and CDR2 is YSLEER. V lost 2 bases to trimming and J lost 5 bases, with 22 bases between them. The CDR3 is 17 residues long.

This clonotype was counted a few times. The rearrangement joins TRBV7-2 to TRBJ2-1, with TRBD2 as a possible D gene (6 bases). Germline CDR1 and CDR2: SGHTA and FQGNSA. Trimming removed 5 bases at V and 10 bases at J, with 15 bases between. This CDR3 comprises 13 residues. The CDR3 coding sequence is TGTGCCAGCAGCCCGCCGCGGGGCAGGGAGCAGTTCTTC. Its protein product is CASSPPRGREQFF.

In this sample, this clonotype turned up a few times. The chain is built from TRBV4-1 and TRBJ2-1; D may match TRBD1 or TRBD2 (6 bases each). Germline loops: CDR1 MGHRA, CDR2 YSYEKL. The V end lost 6 bases, the J end lost 0 bases, and 18 bases lay between the germline ends. The CDR3 runs to 17 residues. The chain's CDR3 is CASRERWGASSYNEQFF. The CDR3 DNA sequence: TGCGCCAGCAGGGAACGATGGGGGGCAAGCTCCTACAATGAGCAGTTCTTC.

This clonotype was found a few times. The chain employs TRBV5-8 and TRBJ1-1; TRBD1 matches at 7 bases. The V and J ends lost 4 bases and 1 base, in that order; junction bases with no gene match: 16. Germline lookup yields CDR1 SGHTS and CDR2 YDEGEE. The CDR3 length is 18 residues. The CDR3 DNA follows: TGTGCCAGCAGCATGGGACAGAATAATTTCTACCAGAACACTGAAGCTTTCTTT. This translates into CASSMGQNNFYQNTEAFF.

In its sample, this clonotype was seen a few times. The chain links TRBV7-9 to TRBJ2-5; 11 nucleotides match TRBD1. V gave up 5 bases and J gave up 5 bases; unmatched junction bases: 7. CDR1 SEHNR and CDR2 FQNEAQ come from the germline V gene (reference sequence). The CDR3 covers 15 residues. In DNA, the CDR3 is TGTGCCAGCAGCCCTCGGACAGGGGGCAGTGAGACCCAGTACTTC. It specifies CASSPRTGGSETQYF.

This clonotype was found a few times. The chain employs TRBV7-2 and TRBJ2-7; 10 bases are shared with TRBD2. The CDR3 consists of 18 residues. The junction had 11 bases not matched to a gene; V was cut back by 3 bases and J by 0 bases. The germline V gene encodes CDR1 SGHTA and CDR2 FQGNSA. The CDR3 DNA reads TGTGCCAGCAGCTTCCCCACCCGCACTAGCGGGAACTCCTACGAGCAGTACTTC. Protein product: CASSFPTRTSGNSYEQYF.

This chain uses TRBV12-3 or TRBV12-4 with TRBJ1-1; perhaps TRBD1 as D (6 bases). V dropped 3 bases and J dropped 3 bases, with 14 bases sitting between them. The CDR3 contains 15 residues. In DNA form, the CDR3 reads TGTGCCAGCAGTTTTGGGGGCGCCGGGTACACTGAAGCTTTCTTT. This translates into CASSFGGAGYTEAFF.

This clonotype was counted a few times. The genes are TRBV27 and TRBJ2-1; D may be TRBD2 (7 bases). CDR3 size: 13 residues. From germline, CDR1 is MNHEY and CDR2 SMNVEV (reference sequence). Between the trimmed V and J ends, which lost 3 bases and 9 bases, there was a span of 12 bases. CDR3 in DNA: TGTGCCAGCAGTTTCGGGGGGCTTGGTGAGCAGTTCTTC. Amino acids: CASSFGGLGEQFF.

This clonotype showed up just a few times. V gene TRBV4-3 combines with J gene TRBJ1-5; TRBD1 is a possible D gene (5 bases). V dropped 0 bases and J dropped 0 bases, with 15 bases sitting between them. Germline assignment: CDR1 LGHNA and CDR2 YSLEER. The CDR3 is 18 amino acids. CDR3: CASSQDWAGMYSNQPQHF. The DNA of the CDR3 is TGCGCCAGCAGCCAAGATTGGGCAGGGATGTATAGCAATCAGCCCCAGCATTTT.

This clonotype occurred a few times. This chain links TRBV7-8 with TRBJ2-3; TRBD2 matches 12 bases. Trimming took 3 bases from V and 0 from J; bases not matched to a gene: 10. CDR1 is SGHVS and CDR2 is FQNEAQ in the germline V gene. The CDR3 loop spans 19 amino acids. This CDR3 is CASSFPRRLAGASTDTQYF. CDR3 DNA: TGTGCCAGCAGCTTCCCTCGGCGACTAGCGGGGGCTAGCACAGATACGCAGTATTTT. Full variable domain (missing parts from reference TRBV7-8 and TRBJ2-3): GAGVSQSPRYKVAKRGQDVALRCDPISGHVSLFWYQQALGQGPEFLTYFQNEAQLDKSGLPSDRFFAERPEGSVSTLKIQRTQQEDSAVYLCASSFPRRLAGASTDTQYFGPGTRLTVL.